This TCR beta chain is from a study of vaccination effects on CD4 cells after COVID-19. Details on this clone: Its antigen is not known.

Viral peptide pool expansion of antigen-specific CD4+ T cells preceded sequencing in the ViraFEST assay. CD4+ T cell isolation took place after 10 days of culture. Nucleocapsid antibody tests were negative, and the vaccine recipients had no prior SARS-CoV-2 infection. Data came from immunoSEQ multiplex PCR; TCRdb stores just in-frame clones and leaves some out. Among over 20,000 clones, about 76% were seen once, and the ten largest hold 2.5% to 4%. Per germline, CDR1 SGHVS and CDR2 FQNEAQ. The ends were cut back, 1 base at V and 9 bases at J, with 4 bases in the middle. The CDR3 has 11 residues. This chain uses TRBV7-8 with TRBJ1-5; the D is unclear. The sequence was collected from a human donor who received a COVID-19 vaccine. Sequenced material: CD4+ T cells from PBMCs cultured with SARS-CoV-2 spike peptides, taken before COVID-19 vaccination. The CDR3 reads CASSLDGPQHF. The CDR3 DNA reads TGTGCCAGCAGCTTAGATGGGCCCCAGCATTTT.